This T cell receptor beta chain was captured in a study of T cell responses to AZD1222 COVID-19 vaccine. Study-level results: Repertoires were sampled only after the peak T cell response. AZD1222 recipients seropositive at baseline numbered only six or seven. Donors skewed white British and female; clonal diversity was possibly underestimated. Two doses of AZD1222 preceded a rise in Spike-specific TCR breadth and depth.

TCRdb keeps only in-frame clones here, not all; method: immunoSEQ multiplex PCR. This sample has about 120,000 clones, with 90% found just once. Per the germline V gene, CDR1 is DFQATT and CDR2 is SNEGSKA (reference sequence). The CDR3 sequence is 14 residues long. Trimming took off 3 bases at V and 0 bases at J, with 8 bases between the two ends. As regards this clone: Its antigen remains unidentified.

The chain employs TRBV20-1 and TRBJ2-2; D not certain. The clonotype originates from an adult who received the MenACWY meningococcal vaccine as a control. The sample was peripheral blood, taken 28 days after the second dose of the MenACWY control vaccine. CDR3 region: CSASRPTNTGELFF. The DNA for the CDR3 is TGCAGTGCTAGTCGACCCACGAACACCGGGGAGCTGTTTTTT.